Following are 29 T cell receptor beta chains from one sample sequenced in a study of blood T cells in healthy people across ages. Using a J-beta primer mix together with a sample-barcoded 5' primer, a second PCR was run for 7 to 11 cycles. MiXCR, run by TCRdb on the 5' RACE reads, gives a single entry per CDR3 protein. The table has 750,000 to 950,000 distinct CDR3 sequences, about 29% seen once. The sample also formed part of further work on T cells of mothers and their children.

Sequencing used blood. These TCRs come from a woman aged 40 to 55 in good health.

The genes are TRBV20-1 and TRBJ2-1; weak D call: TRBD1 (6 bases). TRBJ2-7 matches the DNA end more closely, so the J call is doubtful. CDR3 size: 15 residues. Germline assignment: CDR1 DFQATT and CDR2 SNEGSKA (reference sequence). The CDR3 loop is CSARDSAGVYNEQYF. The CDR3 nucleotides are TGCAGTGCTAGAGATTCGGCAGGGGTCTACAATGAGCAGTACTTC.

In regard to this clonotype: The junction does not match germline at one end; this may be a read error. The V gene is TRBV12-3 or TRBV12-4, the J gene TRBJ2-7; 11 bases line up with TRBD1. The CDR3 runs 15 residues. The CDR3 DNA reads TGCGCCAACAGGTCCTCCGGGACAGGGGGCTACGAGCAGTACTTC. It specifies CANRSSGTGGYEQYF.

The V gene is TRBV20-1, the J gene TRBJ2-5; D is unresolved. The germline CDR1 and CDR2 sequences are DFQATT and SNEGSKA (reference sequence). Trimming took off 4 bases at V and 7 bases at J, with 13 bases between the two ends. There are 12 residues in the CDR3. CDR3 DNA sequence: TGCAGTGCTAAGGACGGGCCGATGACCCAGTACTTC. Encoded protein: CSAKDGPMTQYF.

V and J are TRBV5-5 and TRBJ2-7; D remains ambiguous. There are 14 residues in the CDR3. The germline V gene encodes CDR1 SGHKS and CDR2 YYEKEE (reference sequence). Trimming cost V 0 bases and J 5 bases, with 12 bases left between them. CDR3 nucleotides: TGTGCCAGCAGCTTGGTCAGTGGCCACCACGAGCAGTACTTC. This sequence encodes CASSLVSGHHEQYF.

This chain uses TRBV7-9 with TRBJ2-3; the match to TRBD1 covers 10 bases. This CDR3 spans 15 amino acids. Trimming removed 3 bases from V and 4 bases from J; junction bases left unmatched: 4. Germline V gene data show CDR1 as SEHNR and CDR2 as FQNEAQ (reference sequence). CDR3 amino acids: CASSFGTGDADTQYF. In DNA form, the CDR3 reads TGTGCCAGCAGCTTCGGGACAGGGGACGCAGATACGCAGTATTTT.

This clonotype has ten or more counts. CDR3 sequence reads: CASSLALGQGYYEQYF. The DNA of the CDR3 is TGTGCCAGCAGCTTAGCGCTGGGACAGGGGTACTACGAGCAGTACTTC. The V gene is TRBV7-2, the J gene TRBJ2-7, with 10 bases identical to TRBD1. This CDR3 is built from 16 residues. Germline values: CDR1 SGHTA, CDR2 FQGNSA. The junction had 5 bases not matched to a gene; V was cut back by 0 bases and J by 3 bases.

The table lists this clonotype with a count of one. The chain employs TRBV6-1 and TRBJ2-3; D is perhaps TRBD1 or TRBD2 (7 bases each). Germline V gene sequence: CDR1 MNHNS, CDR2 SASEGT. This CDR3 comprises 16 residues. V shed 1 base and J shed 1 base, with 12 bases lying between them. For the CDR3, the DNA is TGTGCCAGCAGTGAAGGGGGAGGGGGCGGCACAGATACGCAGTATTTT. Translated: CASSEGGGGGTDTQYF.

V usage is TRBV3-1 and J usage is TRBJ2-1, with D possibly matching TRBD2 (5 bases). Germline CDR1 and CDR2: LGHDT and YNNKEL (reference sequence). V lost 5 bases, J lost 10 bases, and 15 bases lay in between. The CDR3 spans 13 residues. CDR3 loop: CASSSTPSGEQFF. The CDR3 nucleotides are TGTGCCAGCAGCTCGACACCTTCGGGGGAGCAGTTCTTC.

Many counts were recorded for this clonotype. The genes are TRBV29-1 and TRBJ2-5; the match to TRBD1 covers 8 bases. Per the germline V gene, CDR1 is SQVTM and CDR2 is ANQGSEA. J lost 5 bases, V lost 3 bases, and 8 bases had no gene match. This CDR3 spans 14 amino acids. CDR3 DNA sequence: TGCAGCGTTGATGTCCAGGGGGCTACGGAGACCCAGTACTTC. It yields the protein CSVDVQGATETQYF.

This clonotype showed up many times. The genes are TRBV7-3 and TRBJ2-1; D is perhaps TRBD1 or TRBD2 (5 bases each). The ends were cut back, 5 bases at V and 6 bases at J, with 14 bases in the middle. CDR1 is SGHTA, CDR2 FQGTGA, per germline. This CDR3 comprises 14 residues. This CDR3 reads CASSAQGRSNEQFF. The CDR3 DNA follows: TGTGCCAGCAGCGCTCAGGGACGGAGCAATGAGCAGTTCTTC.

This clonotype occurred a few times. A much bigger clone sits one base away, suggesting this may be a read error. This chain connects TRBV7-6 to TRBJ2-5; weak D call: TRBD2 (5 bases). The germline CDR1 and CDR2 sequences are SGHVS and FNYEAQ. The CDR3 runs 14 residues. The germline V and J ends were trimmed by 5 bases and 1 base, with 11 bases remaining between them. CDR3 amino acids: CASSRGLIQETQYF. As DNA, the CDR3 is TGTGCCAGCAGCCGCGGACTCATCCAAGAGACCCAGTACTTC.

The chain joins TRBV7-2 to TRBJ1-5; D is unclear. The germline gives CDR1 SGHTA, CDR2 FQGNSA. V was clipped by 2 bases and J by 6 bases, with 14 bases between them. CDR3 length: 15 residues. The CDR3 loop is CASSLSDGVCQPQHF. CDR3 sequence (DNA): TGTGCCAGCAGCTTATCGGACGGAGTATGTCAGCCCCAGCATTTT.

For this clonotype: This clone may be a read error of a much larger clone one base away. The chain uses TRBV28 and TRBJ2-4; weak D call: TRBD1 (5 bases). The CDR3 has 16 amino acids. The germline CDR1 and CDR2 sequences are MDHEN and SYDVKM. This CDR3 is CAGRRPPQGSLNIQYF. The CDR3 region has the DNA TGTGCCGGCAGACGACCGCCTCAGGGCAGCCTAAACATTCAGTACTTC.

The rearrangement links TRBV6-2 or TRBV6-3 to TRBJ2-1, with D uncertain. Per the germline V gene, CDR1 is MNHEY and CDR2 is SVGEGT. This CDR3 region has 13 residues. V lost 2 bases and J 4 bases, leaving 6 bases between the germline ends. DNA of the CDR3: TGTGCCAGCAGTTACGCTCAGTACAATGAGCAGTTCTTC. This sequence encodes CASSYAQYNEQFF.

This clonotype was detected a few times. In DNA form, the CDR3 reads TGTGCCAGCGGCAGGGGGCGGACTGAAGCTTTCTTT. This gives the protein CASGRGRTEAFF. The chain recombines TRBV6-2 or TRBV6-3 with TRBJ1-1; 8 positions match TRBD1. Trimming took 8 bases from V and 5 from J; bases not matched to a gene: 4. CDR1 is MNHEY and CDR2 is SVGEGT in the germline V gene. The CDR3 has 12 residues.

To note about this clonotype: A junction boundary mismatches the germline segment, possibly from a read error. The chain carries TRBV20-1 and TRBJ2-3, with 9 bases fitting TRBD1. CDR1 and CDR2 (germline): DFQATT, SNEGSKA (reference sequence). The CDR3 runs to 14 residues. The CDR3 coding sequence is TGCGGTGCTAGCCTACGACAGGGGGCAGATACGCAGTATTTT. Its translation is CGASLRQGADTQYF.

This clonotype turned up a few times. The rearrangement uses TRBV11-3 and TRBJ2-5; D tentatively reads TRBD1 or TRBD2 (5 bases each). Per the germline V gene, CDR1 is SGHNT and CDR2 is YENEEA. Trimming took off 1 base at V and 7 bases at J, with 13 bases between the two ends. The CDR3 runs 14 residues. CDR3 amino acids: CASSLGRGSPTQYF. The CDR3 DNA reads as TGTGCCAGCAGCTTAGGTCGGGGCTCCCCGACCCAGTACTTC.

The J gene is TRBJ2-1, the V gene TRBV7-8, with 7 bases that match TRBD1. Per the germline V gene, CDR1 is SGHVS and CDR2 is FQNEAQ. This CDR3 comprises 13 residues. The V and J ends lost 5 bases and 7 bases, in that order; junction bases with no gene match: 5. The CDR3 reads CASSKDRVNEQFF. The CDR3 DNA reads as TGTGCCAGCAGCAAAGACAGGGTGAATGAGCAGTTCTTC.

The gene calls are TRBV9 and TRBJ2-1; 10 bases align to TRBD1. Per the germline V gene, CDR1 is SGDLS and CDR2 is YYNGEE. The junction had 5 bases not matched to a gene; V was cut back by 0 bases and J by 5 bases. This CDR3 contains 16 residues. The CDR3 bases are TGTGCCAGCAGCGTAGAGGGACAGGGGATACACAATGAGCAGTTCTTC. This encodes CASSVEGQGIHNEQFF.

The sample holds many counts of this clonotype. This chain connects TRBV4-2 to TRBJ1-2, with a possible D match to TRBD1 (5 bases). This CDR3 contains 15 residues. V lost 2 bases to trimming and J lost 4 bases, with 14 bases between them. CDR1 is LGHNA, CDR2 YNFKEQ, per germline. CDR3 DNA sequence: TGTGCCAGCAGCCAATCTGACAGACAAGGCTATGGCTACACCTTC. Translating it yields CASSQSDRQGYGYTF.

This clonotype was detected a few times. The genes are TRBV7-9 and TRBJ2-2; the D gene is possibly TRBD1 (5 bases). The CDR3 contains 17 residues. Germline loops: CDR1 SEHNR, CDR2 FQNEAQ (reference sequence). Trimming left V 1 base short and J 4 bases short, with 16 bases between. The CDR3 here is CASSLGGRTRSTGELFF. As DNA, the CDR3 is TGTGCCAGCAGCTTAGGGGGCCGCACTCGGAGCACCGGGGAGCTGTTTTTT.

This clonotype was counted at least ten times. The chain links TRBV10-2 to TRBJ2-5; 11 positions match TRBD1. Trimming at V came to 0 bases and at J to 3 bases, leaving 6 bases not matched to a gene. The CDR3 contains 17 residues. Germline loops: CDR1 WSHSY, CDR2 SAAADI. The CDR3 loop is CASSESVGQGAKETQYF. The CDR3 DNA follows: TGCGCCAGCAGTGAGTCGGTCGGACAGGGGGCTAAAGAGACCCAGTACTTC.

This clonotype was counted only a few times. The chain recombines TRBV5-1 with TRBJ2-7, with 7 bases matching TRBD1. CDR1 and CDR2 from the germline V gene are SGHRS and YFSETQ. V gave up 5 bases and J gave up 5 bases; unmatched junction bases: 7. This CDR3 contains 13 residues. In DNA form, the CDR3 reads TGCGCCAGCAGTCAGCAGGGGGTCAACGAGCAGTACTTC. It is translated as CASSQQGVNEQYF. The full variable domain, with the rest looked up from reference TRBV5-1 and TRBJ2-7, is KAGVTQTPRYLIKTRGQQVTLSCSPISGHRSVSWYQQTPGQGLQFLFEYFSETQRNKGNFPGRFSGRQFSNSRSEMNVSTLELGDSALYLCASSQQGVNEQYFGPGTRLTVT.

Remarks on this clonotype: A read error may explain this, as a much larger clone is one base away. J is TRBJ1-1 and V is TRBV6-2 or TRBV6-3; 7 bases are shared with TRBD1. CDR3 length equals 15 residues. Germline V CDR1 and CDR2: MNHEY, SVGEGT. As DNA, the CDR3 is TGTGCCAGCAGTGATGTGACAGGGATGAACACTGAAACTTTCTTT. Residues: CASSDVTGMNTETFF.

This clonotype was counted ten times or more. The CDR3 region is CASSLAGQGRGKNIQYF. The CDR3 bases are TGTGCCAGCAGCTTAGCGGGACAGGGGAGAGGCAAAAACATTCAGTACTTC. The chain couples TRBV7-2 to TRBJ2-4; TRBD1 agrees at 10 bases. Germline trimming cut 0 bases from V and 3 bases from J; bases unmatched to any gene: 5. The CDR3 is made up of 17 amino acids. CDR1 and CDR2 from the germline V gene are SGHTA and FQGNSA. Full variable domain (rest looked up from reference TRBV7-2 and TRBJ2-4): GAGVSQSPSNKVTEKGKDVELRCDPISGHTALYWYRQSLGQGLEFLIYFQGNSAPDKSGLPSDRFSAERTGGSVSTLTIQRTQQEDSAVYLCASSLAGQGRGKNIQYFGAGTRLSVL.

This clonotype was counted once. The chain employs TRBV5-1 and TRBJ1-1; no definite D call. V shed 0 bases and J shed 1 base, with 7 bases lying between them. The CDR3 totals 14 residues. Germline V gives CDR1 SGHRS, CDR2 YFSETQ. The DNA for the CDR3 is TGCGCCAGCAGCTTGGAATCAGGGAACACTGAAGCTTTCTTT. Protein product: CASSLESGNTEAFF.

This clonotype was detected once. CDR3 sequence (DNA): TGTGCCAGCAGGGGACAGGGGGCCGTCTACGAGCAGTACTTC. The encoded protein is CASRGQGAVYEQYF. The rearrangement joins TRBV6-1 to TRBJ2-7; 12 bases align to TRBD1. The V and J ends lost 6 bases and 3 bases, in that order; junction bases with no gene match: 3. The CDR3 is 14 amino acids. Germline V gives CDR1 MNHNS, CDR2 SASEGT.

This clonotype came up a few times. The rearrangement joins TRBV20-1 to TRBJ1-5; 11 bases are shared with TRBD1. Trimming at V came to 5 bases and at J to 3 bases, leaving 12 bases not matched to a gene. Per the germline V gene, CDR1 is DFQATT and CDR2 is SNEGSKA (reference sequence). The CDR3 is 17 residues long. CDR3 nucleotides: TGCAGTGCTTTCAATTCGGACAGGGGGCCAAACAATCAGCCCCAGCATTTT. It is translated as CSAFNSDRGPNNQPQHF.

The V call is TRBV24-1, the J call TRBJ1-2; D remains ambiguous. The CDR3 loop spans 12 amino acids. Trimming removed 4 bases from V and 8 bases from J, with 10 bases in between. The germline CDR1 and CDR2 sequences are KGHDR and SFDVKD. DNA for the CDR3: TGTGCCACCAGTGACCCCGCGATGGGCTACACCTTC. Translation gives CATSDPAMGYTF.